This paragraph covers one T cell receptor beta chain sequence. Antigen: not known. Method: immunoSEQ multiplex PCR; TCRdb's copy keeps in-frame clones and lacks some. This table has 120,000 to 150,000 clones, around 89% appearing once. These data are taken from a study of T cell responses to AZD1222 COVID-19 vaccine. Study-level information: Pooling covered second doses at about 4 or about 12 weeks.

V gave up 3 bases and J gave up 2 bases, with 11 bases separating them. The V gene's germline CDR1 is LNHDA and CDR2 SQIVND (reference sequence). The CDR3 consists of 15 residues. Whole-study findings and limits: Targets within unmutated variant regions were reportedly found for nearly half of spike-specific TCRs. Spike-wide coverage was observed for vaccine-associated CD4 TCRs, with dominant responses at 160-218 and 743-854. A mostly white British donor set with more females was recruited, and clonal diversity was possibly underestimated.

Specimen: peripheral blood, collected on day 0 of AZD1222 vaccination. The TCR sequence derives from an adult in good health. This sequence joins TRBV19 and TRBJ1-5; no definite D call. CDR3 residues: CASSINRIGNQPQHF. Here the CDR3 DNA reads TGTGCCAGTAGTATCAATAGAATAGGCAATCAGCCCCAGCATTTT.